This T cell receptor (beta chain) was retrieved from a study of blood T cell repertoires in COVID-19. Study overall: The United States, Italy and Spain were the sources of the acute and convalescent COVID-19 samples.

Between the trimmed V and J ends, which lost 2 bases and 13 bases, there was a span of 12 bases. Germline V lookup: CDR1 MNHNS, CDR2 SASEGT. CDR3 length equals 13 residues. Sequencing used immunoSEQ multiplex PCR; TCRdb keeps in-frame clones, though not all of them. The sample holds 250,000 to 300,000 clones, 70% to 90% seen once. V and J are TRBV6-1 and TRBJ1-6, with D unclear. The specimen sequenced was peripheral blood. This receptor was obtained from a woman in her sixties or seventies with acute or convalescent COVID-19. The CDR3 protein is CASSEYEGLPLHF. The CDR3 nucleotides are TGTGCCAGCAGTGAATATGAGGGCCTTCCCCTCCACTTT.